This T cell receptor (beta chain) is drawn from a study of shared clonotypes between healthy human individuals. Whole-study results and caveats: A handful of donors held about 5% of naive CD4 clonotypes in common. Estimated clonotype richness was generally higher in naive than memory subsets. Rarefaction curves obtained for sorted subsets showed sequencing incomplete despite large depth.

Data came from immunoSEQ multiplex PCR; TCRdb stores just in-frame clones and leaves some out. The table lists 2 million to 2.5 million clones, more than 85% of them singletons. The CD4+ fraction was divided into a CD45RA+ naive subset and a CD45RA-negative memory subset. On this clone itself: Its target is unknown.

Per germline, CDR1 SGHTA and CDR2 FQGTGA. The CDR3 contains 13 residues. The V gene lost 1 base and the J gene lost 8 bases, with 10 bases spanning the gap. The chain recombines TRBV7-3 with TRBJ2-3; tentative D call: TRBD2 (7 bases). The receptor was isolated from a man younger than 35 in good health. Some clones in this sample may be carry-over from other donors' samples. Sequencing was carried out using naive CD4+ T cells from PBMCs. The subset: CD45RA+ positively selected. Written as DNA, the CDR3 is TGTGCCAGCAGCTTAAACAGGGAGGGTACGCAGTATTTT. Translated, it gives CASSLNREGTQYF.